This TCR beta chain comes out of a study of T cell responses to AZD1222 COVID-19 vaccine. V lost 3 bases and J lost 2, with 12 bases in between. Germline CDR1 SGHDT, CDR2 YYEEEE. The CDR3 contains 14 residues. Only in-frame clones appear in the TCRdb table, and some are missing; sequencing was by immunoSEQ multiplex PCR. Of roughly 92,000 clones in the sample, 90% are singletons; the top ten hold more than 7.5%. Source: peripheral blood, taken on day 0 of AZD1222 vaccination. The receptor comes from an adult in good health. J is TRBJ2-7 and V is TRBV5-6; D uncertain. CDR3 bases: TGTGCCAGCAGCTCCAGACTTAGCCCCTACGAGCAGTACTTC. It yields the protein CASSSRLSPYEQYF.